The T cell receptor (beta chain) described here comes from a study of blood T cells in healthy people across ages. The V gene lost 1 base and the J gene lost 8 bases, with 9 bases spanning the gap. The CDR3 runs to 13 residues. Germline V gives CDR1 SSHAT, CDR2 FNYEAQ (reference sequence). The use of a sample-barcoded 5' primer and a J-beta primer mix characterized a second PCR of about 7 to 12 cycles. Each CDR3 protein gets one entry after TCRdb re-called the 5' RACE reads with MiXCR. This table has about 1,400,000 distinct CDR3 sequences, about 40% appearing once. This clonotype was sampled from a woman in her late teens or twenties in good health. The sample taken for sequencing was blood. J is TRBJ2-1 and V is TRBV7-7; maybe TRBD1 (6 bases). The CDR3 DNA follows: TGTGCCAGCAGCTTAGACAGGGTAGATGAGCAGTTCTTC. Translating gives CASSLDRVDEQFF.